These 6 T cell receptor beta chains were all obtained from the same sample, sequenced in a study of T cells in Graves' hyperthyroidism and ophthalmopathy (dated by TCRdb to 2018 to 2020). Library creation used multiplex PCR. Instrument used: Illumina HiSeq 2000. The TCR beta CDR3 regions were amplified from the RNA transcripts. For the first round of RT-PCR on the TCR CDR3, the HTBI primer set was used together with the Qiagen OneStep RT-PCR kit. TCRdb reprocessing: public reads trimmed at Q25 with fastp, clones called with MiXCR, in-frame beta chains kept. Every distinct CDR3 protein forms one entry, paired with its most common genes and DNA. This sample lists over 500,000 distinct CDR3 sequences; 14% were detected once. The top ten constitute more than 11% of the sample. Material for sequencing was blood. The receptors come from a woman aged 40 to 49 with Graves' hyperthyroidism.

This clonotype was detected only a few times. The chain combines TRBV11-1 with TRBJ2-5; no clear D. There are 14 residues in the CDR3. The V gene lost 5 bases and the J gene lost 0 bases, with 10 bases spanning the gap. Germline CDR1 is SGHAT and CDR2 is FQDESV (reference sequence). The DNA for the CDR3 is TGTGCCAGCAGCACTCAGATAAACCAAGAGACCCAGTACTTC. It specifies CASSTQINQETQYF.

This clonotype has more than one count but fewer than ten. Without the conserved terminal phenylalanine or tryptophan, this CDR3 likely stems from a read error. This rearrangement joins TRBV18 to TRBJ1-5; D is ambiguous. V was pared by 4 bases and J by 7 bases, with 11 bases between. The CDR3 loop spans 13 amino acids. Germline V gives CDR1 KGHSH, CDR2 LQKENI. CDR3 DNA sequence: TGTGCCAGCTCACTAAGCGACGGGCAGCCCCAGCATCTT. This encodes CASSLSDGQPQHL.

This clonotype has ten or more counts. This sequence joins TRBV28 and TRBJ2-7; 10 bases map to TRBD1. This CDR3 spans 14 amino acids. V was pared by 9 bases and J by 4 bases, with 9 bases of the junction left unmatched. The germline CDR1 and CDR2 sequences are MDHEN and SYDVKM. The CDR3 DNA is TGTGCCAGTTATGCGACAGGGGGCAGGTACGAGCAGTACTTC. It codes for CASYATGGRYEQYF.

Only a few counts were recorded for this clonotype. V and J are TRBV30 and TRBJ2-7; no definite D call. The CDR3 has 13 residues. The germline V gene encodes CDR1 GTSNPN and CDR2 SVGIG (reference sequence). Trimming cost V 3 bases and J 3 bases, with 12 bases left between them. The CDR3 sequence: CAWSPGTDYEQYF. CDR3 nucleotide sequence: TGTGCCTGGAGCCCCGGAACGGACTACGAGCAGTACTTC.

This clonotype has a count of ten or more. This chain connects TRBV28 to TRBJ2-7; D not resolved. Germline CDR1 reads MDHEN; CDR2 reads SYDVKM. The CDR3 length is 13 residues. Trimming left V 4 bases short and J 0 bases short, with 7 bases between. CDR3 residues: CASSSTLSYEQYF. Here the CDR3 DNA reads TGTGCCAGCAGTTCCACGCTCTCCTACGAGCAGTACTTC.

This clonotype was found many times. In DNA form, the CDR3 reads TGTGCCAGCAGCGTAGGGGTTACACTCACCGGGGAGCTGTTTTTT. Translated: CASSVGVTLTGELFF. The chain uses TRBV9 and TRBJ2-2; D remains unclear. Germline V gene sequence: CDR1 SGDLS, CDR2 YYNGEE. This CDR3 contains 15 residues. Trimming stripped 0 bases from V and 4 bases from J, with 10 bases between.